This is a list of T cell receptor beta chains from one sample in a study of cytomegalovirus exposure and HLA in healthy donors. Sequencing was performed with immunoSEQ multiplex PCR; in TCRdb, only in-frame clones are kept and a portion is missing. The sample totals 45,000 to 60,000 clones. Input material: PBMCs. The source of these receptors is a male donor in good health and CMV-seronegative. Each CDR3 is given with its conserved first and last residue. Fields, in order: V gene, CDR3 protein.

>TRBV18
CASSRDRGSGETQYF
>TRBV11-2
CASSRRGGEDTQYF
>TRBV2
CASSEVTPNNEQFF
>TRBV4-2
CASSGGVREQYF
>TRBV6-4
CASSRDRGKEAFF
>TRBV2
CASSLLTENYGYTF
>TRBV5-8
CASSLGGVETQYF
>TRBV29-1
CSVVRDTEAFF
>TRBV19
CASSDNTNANTEAFF
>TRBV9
CASSASTGQGADTGELFF
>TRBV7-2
CAVRPMDRGLAGTQYF
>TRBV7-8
CASSLEQGEIYEQYF
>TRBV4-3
CASSQESLRGYEQYF
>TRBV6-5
CASSPSGQTNQPQHF
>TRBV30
CACRQGPNTEDFF
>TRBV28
CASSFRLAVDEQFF
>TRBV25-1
CASGLAGGPDNEQFF
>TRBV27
CASSWTSNSYNEQFF
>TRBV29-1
CSVRLGGMEDKQYF
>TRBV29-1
CSVVWAQGAGSRGNQPQHF
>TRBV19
CASSPNRVPSTDTQYF
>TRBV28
CASRPGQYEQYF
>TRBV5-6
CASSLARLAVFTDTQYF
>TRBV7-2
CASSLETGTGYTF
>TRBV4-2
CASSQREASGGYNEQFF
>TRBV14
CASSQVPGAYGYTF
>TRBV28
CASSLRRQPQHF
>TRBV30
CAGHTLTGKDSPLHF
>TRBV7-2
CASSQQGVSGNTIYF
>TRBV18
CASSPGLGADEQYF
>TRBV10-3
CAISESSGDNEQFF
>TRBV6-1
CASSEEYRSRGNTIYF
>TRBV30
CAWSGQDAFGGYTF
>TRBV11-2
CASSFTGRTGPTGELFF
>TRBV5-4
CASSLSGGRLGYTF